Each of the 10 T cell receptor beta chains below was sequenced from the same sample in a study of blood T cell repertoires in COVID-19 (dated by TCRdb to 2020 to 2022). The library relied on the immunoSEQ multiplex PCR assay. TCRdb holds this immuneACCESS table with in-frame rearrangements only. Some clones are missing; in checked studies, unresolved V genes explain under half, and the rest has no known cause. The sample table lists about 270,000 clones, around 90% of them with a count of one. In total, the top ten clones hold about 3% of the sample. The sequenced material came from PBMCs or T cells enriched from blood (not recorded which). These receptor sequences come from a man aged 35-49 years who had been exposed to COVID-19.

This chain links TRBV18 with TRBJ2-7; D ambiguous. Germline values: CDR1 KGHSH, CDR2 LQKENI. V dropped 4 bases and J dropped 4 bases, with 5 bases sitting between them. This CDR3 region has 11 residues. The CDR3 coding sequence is TGTGCCAGCTCACTTAAATACGAGCAGTACTTC. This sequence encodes CASSLKYEQYF.

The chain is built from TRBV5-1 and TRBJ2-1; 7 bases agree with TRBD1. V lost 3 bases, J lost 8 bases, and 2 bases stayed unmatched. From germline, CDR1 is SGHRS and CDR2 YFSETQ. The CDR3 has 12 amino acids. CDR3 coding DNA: TGCGCCAGCAGCTGGACAGGTGATGAGCAGTTCTTC. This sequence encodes CASSWTGDEQFF. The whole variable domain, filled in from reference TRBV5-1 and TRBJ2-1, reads KAGVTQTPRYLIKTRGQQVTLSCSPISGHRSVSWYQQTPGQGLQFLFEYFSETQRNKGNFPGRFSGRQFSNSRSEMNVSTLELGDSALYLCASSWTGDEQFFGPGTRLTVL.

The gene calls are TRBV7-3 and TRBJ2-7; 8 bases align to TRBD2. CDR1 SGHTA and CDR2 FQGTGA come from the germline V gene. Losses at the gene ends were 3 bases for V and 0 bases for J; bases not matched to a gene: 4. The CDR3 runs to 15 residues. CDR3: CASSLSSGSSYEQYF. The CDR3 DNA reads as TGTGCCAGCAGCTTGTCTAGCGGGTCCTCCTACGAGCAGTACTTC.

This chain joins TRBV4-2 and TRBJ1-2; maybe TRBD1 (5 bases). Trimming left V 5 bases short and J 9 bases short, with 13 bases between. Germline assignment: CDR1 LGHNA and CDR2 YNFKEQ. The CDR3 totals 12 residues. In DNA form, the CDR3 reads TGTGCCAGCAGCGAAGGGGCAGGGAGCTACACCTTC. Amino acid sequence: CASSEGAGSYTF.

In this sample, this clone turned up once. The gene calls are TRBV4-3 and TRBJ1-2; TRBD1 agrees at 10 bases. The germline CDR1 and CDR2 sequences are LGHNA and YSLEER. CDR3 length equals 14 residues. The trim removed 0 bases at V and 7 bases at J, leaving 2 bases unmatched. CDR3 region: CASSQDGTGVGYTF. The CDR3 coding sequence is TGCGCCAGCAGCCAAGATGGGACAGGGGTTGGCTACACCTTC.

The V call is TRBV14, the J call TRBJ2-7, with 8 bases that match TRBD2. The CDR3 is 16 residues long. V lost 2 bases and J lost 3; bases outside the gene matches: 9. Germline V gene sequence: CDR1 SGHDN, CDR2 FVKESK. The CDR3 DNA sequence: TGTGCCAGCAGCCAAAAACCTAGCGGGCCTAGCTACGAGCAGTACTTC. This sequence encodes CASSQKPSGPSYEQYF.

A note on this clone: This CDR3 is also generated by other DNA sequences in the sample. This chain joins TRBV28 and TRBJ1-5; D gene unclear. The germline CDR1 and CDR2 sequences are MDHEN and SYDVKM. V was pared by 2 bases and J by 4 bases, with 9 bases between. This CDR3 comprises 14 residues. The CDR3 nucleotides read TGTGCCAGCAGTTTAGAGTACAGTAATCAGCCCCAGCATTTT. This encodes CASSLEYSNQPQHF. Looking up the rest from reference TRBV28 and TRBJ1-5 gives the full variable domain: DVKVTQSSRYLVKRTGEKVFLECVQDMDHENMFWYRQDPGLGLRLIYFSYDVKMKEKGDIPEGYSVSREKKERFSLILESASTNQTSMYLCASSLEYSNQPQHFGDGTRLSIL.

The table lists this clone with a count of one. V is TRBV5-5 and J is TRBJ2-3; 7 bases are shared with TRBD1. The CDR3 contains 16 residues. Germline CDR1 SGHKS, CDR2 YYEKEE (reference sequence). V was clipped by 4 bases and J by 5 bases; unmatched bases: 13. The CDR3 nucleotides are TGTGCCAGCAGCATGCTAGACAGGGCGGCGAGAGATACGCAGTATTTT. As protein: CASSMLDRAARDTQYF.

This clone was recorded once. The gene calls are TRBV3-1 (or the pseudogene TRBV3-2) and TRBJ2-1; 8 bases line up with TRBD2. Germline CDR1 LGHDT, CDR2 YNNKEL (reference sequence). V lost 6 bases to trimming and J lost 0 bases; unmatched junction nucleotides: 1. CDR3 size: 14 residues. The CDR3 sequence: CASRREGSYNEQFF. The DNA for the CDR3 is TGTGCCAGCAGACGGGAGGGCTCCTACAATGAGCAGTTCTTC.

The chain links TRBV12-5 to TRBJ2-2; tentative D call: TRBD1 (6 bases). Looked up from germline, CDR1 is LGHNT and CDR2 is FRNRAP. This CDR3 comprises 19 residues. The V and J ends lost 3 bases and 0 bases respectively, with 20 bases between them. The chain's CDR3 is CASGFIQGLRKPNTGELFF. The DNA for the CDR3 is TGTGCTAGTGGTTTCATACAGGGCTTGAGGAAACCGAACACCGGGGAGCTGTTTTTT.